In its sample, the clone carrying this T cell receptor beta chain was seen many times. The sorted Tregs were CD4+CD25+CD127-/low cells. From the 5' RACE reads, TCRdb called clonotypes with MiXCR, one entry per CDR3 protein. The table has more than 7,500 distinct CDR3 sequences, 12% to 15% seen once; the top ten hold 2.5% to 4%. The J segment lost 6 bases and the V segment lost 1 base, leaving 11 bases of the junction unmatched. This CDR3 has 15 amino acids. Germline CDR1 reads DFQATT; CDR2 reads SNEGSKA (reference sequence). The chain links TRBV20-1 to TRBJ2-7; 8 bases fit TRBD2. The sequence was collected from a female donor with breast cancer. Input material: Tregs sorted from blood. The CDR3 sequence: CSARALAGIQVEQYF. The CDR3 coding sequence is TGCAGTGCTAGAGCTTTAGCGGGGATACAGGTCGAGCAGTACTTC.